A single sample is the source of the 25 T cell receptor beta chains below, sequenced in a study of circulating CD8 cells and anti-PD-1 response in melanoma. From live CD3+CD8+TCRalphabeta+ cells, four PD-1 and/or TIGIT subsets were sorted. TCR libraries were prepared from approximately 15 ng of total RNA with the QIAseq Immune Repertoire TCR panel. MiXCR, applied by TCRdb to the reads, yields one record per CDR3 protein. The sample lists a few hundred distinct CDR3 sequences, over 7.5% occurring once. This specimen consisted of CD8+ T cells from PBMCs, obtained at baseline or after one month of anti-PD-1 therapy (not recorded which). The receptors shown here come from a human donor with melanoma.

This clonotype is labeled medium-sized (0.01 to 0.1%). A much larger clone lies one base from this, so it may be a read error. The CDR3 ends on some other residue instead of the conserved phenylalanine or tryptophan, so this is likely a read error. The chain couples TRBV2 to TRBJ2-1; TRBD1 matches at 7 bases. The ends lost 5 bases at V and 7 bases at J; junction bases unmatched: 8. This CDR3 is 14 amino acids long. The germline V gene encodes CDR1 SNHLY and CDR2 FYNNEI. The CDR3 sequence is CASSRDSSQNEQFS. Written as DNA, the CDR3 is TGTGCCAGCAGTCGGGACAGCTCCCAAAATGAGCAGTTCTCC.

This clonotype is labeled large (0.1 to 1%). The chain couples TRBV30 to TRBJ2-7; D might be TRBD1 or TRBD2, each matching 7 bases. The CDR3 sequence is 14 residues long. The germline CDR1 and CDR2 sequences are GTSNPN and SVGIG (reference sequence). V was clipped by 3 bases and J by 3 bases, with 15 bases between them. The DNA for the CDR3 is TGTGCCTGGAGCAGGGGGGGACCCGTCTACGAGCAGTACTTC. Its translation: CAWSRGGPVYEQYF.

This clonotype is large by share. This chain uses TRBV20-1 with TRBJ1-5, with D unresolved. V gave up 0 bases and J gave up 6 bases, with 12 bases separating them. Per germline, CDR1 DFQATT and CDR2 SNEGSKA (reference sequence). CDR3 length: 14 amino acids. This chain's CDR3 is CSARDVGLGQPQHF. DNA for the CDR3: TGCAGTGCTAGAGACGTCGGGTTAGGTCAGCCCCAGCATTTT.

This clonotype counts as medium-sized (0.01 to 0.1%). The chain couples TRBV30 to TRBJ2-1; TRBD2 might be the D (6 bases). The V gene's germline CDR1 is GTSNPN and CDR2 SVGIG (reference sequence). Trimming took 8 bases from V and 0 from J, leaving 14 bases between them. The CDR3 spans 14 residues. The CDR3 reads CAGAAGSSYNEQFF. The DNA for the CDR3 is TGTGCCGGAGCAGCGGGTAGCTCCTACAATGAGCAGTTCTTC.

Sample share makes this clonotype large (0.1 to 1%). The chain links TRBV20-1 to TRBJ2-1, with 7 nucleotides matching TRBD2. Germline-derived CDR1 and CDR2 are DFQATT and SNEGSKA (reference sequence). J lost 8 bases, V lost 6 bases, and 7 bases had no gene match. This CDR3 is built from 12 residues. The CDR3 here is CSARDYGDEQFF. Here the CDR3 DNA reads TGCAGTGCCAGGGACTATGGCGATGAGCAGTTCTTC.

With regard to this clonotype: Mismatch with germline at one junction end may stem from a read error. The V call is TRBV29-1, the J call TRBJ1-1; TRBD1 might be the D (5 bases). The germline V gene encodes CDR1 SQVTM and CDR2 ANQGSEA. The CDR3 extends over 15 amino acids. CDR3: CSVIGAGWLKTEAFF. The CDR3 DNA follows: TGCAGCGTTATCGGGGCGGGTTGGCTGAAAACTGAAGCTTTCTTT.

This clonotype is large within its sample. V is TRBV5-4 and J is TRBJ2-7; perhaps TRBD1 as D (5 bases). The V gene lost 1 base and the J gene lost 0 bases, with 8 bases spanning the gap. The CDR3 totals 14 residues. In germline, CDR1 is SGHNT, CDR2 YYREEE (reference sequence). The CDR3: CASSLQGSSYEQYF. In DNA form, the CDR3 reads TGTGCCAGCAGCTTGCAGGGAAGCTCCTACGAGCAGTACTTC.

By share, this clonotype ranks as large (0.1 to 1%). In DNA, the CDR3 is TGTGCCAGCAGCAACCTAGCGGTTTCTTACAATGAGCAGTTCTTC. Translated, it gives CASSNLAVSYNEQFF. The chain is built from TRBV27 and TRBJ2-1; TRBD2 agrees at 7 bases. CDR1 is MNHEY, CDR2 SMNVEV, per germline (reference sequence). After removal of 6 bases from V and 4 bases from J, the junction contained 9 bases not matched to a gene. The CDR3 covers 15 residues.

In its sample, this clonotype is large. The chain recombines TRBV7-2 with TRBJ2-1, with D possibly TRBD1 on 6 matching bases. From germline, CDR1 is SGHTA and CDR2 FQGNSA. V lost 1 base, J lost 8 bases, and 12 bases lay in between. The CDR3 runs to 14 residues. CDR3 in DNA: TGTGCCAGCAGCTTAGGTGGCAGGGGCGATGAGCAGTTCTTC. Its translation is CASSLGGRGDEQFF.

As to this clonotype: At one end the junction does not follow the germline gene, possibly because of a read error. The chain employs TRBV2 and TRBJ2-1, with D hard to call. The CDR3 is 13 amino acids. Germline V lookup: CDR1 SNHLY, CDR2 FYNNEI. The DNA of the CDR3 is TGTGCCAGCAGTGGTCCCTCTTACAATGAGCAGACCTTC. It is translated as CASSGPSYNEQTF.

The chain links TRBV6-6 to TRBJ2-3; D is uncertain. Deletions cut 4 bases from V and 5 bases from J, with 4 bases between. This CDR3 is 11 amino acids long. Germline CDR1 and CDR2: MNHNY and SVGAGI (reference sequence). For the CDR3, the DNA is TGTGCCAGCAGTTGGGGAGATACGCAGTATTTT. It translates to CASSWGDTQYF.

This clonotype is large (0.1 to 1%). J is TRBJ2-5 and V is TRBV12-3 or TRBV12-4; no clear D gene. The CDR3 extends over 14 amino acids. The V gene lost 5 bases and the J gene lost 4 bases, with 14 bases spanning the gap. The CDR3 spells CASSQDPSGETQYF. CDR3 DNA: TGTGCCAGCAGTCAGGACCCTTCGGGAGAGACCCAGTACTTC.

In its sample, this clonotype is large. The V call is TRBV6-6, the J call TRBJ1-5; D is unclear. The V and J ends lost 5 bases and 7 bases respectively, with 21 bases between them. The CDR3 length is 16 residues. From germline, CDR1 is MNHNY and CDR2 SVGAGI (reference sequence). The CDR3 bases are TGTGCCAGCAGTCACCCAGCCAACCTCCTCGGACAGCCCCAGCATTTT. Amino acid sequence: CASSHPANLLGQPQHF.

In its sample, this clonotype is large (0.1 to 1%). This rearrangement joins TRBV5-4 to TRBJ2-7; the D gene is possibly TRBD1 (7 bases). The germline V gene encodes CDR1 SGHNT and CDR2 YYREEE (reference sequence). The ends were cut back, 4 bases at V and 4 bases at J, with 12 bases in the middle. The CDR3 runs 13 residues. CDR3 bases: TGTGCCAGCAGCCGGAGGGGGCGGTACGAGCAGTACTTC. Translation gives CASSRRGRYEQYF.

By share, this clonotype ranks as medium-sized. A read error may be the cause here, since a much bigger clone is one base away. The chain employs TRBV4-1 and TRBJ1-1; D is ambiguous. Trimming cost V 8 bases and J 6 bases, with 19 bases left between them. The CDR3 is 14 residues long. From germline, CDR1 is MGHRA and CDR2 YSYEKL. CDR3 residues: CASCLGVPNSEAFF. The DNA of the CDR3 is TGCGCCAGCTGTTTGGGCGTTCCGAATTCTGAAGCTTTCTTT.

By sample share, this clonotype is medium-sized. V and J are TRBV15 and TRBJ2-1, with 8 bases fitting TRBD2. In germline, CDR1 is LNHNV, CDR2 YYDKDF (reference sequence). CDR3 size: 14 residues. V was pared by 0 bases and J by 8 bases, with 3 bases of the junction left unmatched. The CDR3 spells CATSRDTGGYEQFF. CDR3 coding DNA: TGTGCCACCAGCAGAGATACGGGAGGGTATGAGCAGTTCTTC.

This clonotype ranks as large. Here the CDR3 DNA reads TGCAGTGCTAGAGATAAGAATGTGCTATACGAGCAGTACTTC. This codes for CSARDKNVLYEQYF. The chain joins TRBV20-1 to TRBJ2-7; no reliable D call. The CDR3 is 14 amino acids. Germline-derived CDR1 and CDR2 are DFQATT and SNEGSKA (reference sequence). Between the trimmed V and J ends, which lost 0 bases and 4 bases, there was a span of 13 bases.

This clonotype rates as large. The chain uses TRBV5-8 and TRBJ2-4; possible D gene TRBD1, 6 bases. Trimming cost V 3 bases and J 0 bases, with 13 bases left between them. The germline V gene has CDR1 SGHTS and CDR2 YDEGEE. This CDR3 is 16 amino acids long. DNA of the CDR3: TGTGCCAGCAGCTCCGGACAGACTCTAGCCAAAAACATTCAGTACTTC. It translates to CASSSGQTLAKNIQYF. The complete variable domain, with remaining parts taken from reference TRBV5-8 and TRBJ2-4, reads EAGVTQSPTHLIKTRGQQATLRCSPISGHTSVYWYQQALGLGLQFLLWYDEGEERNRGNFPPRFSGRQFPNYSSELNVNALELEDSALYLCASSSGQTLAKNIQYFGAGTRLSVL.

This clonotype is classed as large. The J gene is TRBJ2-2, the V gene TRBV7-3, with no clear D. With 3 bases removed from V and 5 bases from J, the gap between germline ends came to 10 bases. Germline V gives CDR1 SGHTA, CDR2 FQGTGA. This CDR3 is built from 14 residues. CDR3 sequence reads: CASSFGLGTGELFF. For the CDR3, the DNA is TGTGCCAGCAGCTTCGGCCTAGGGACCGGGGAGCTGTTTTTT. Drawing the rest from reference TRBV7-3 and TRBJ2-2, the complete variable domain is GAGVSQTPSNKVTEKGKYVELRCDPISGHTALYWYRQSLGQGPEFLIYFQGTGAADDSGLPNDRFFAVRPEGSVSTLKIQRTERGDSAVYLCASSFGLGTGELFFGEGSRLTVL.

This clonotype rates as medium-sized. V and J are TRBV29-1 and TRBJ2-7; TRBD1 or TRBD2 may be the D gene (5 bases each). Looked up from germline, CDR1 is SQVTM and CDR2 is ANQGSEA. Trimming left V 4 bases short and J 1 base short, with 8 bases between. The CDR3 has 12 amino acids. This CDR3 is CSVGGGSYEQYF. The CDR3 region has the DNA TGCAGCGTTGGTGGGGGTTCCTACGAGCAGTACTTC.

This clonotype is labeled medium-sized. This chain connects TRBV20-1 to TRBJ1-1, with TRBD1 matching over 9 bases. Germline V gene sequence: CDR1 DFQATT, CDR2 SNEGSKA (reference sequence). The CDR3 spans 14 residues. V lost 6 bases and J lost 1; bases outside the gene matches: 6. For the CDR3, the DNA is TGCAGTGCACCGGGACAGGGAGGGAACACTGAAGCTTTCTTT. Protein sequence: CSAPGQGGNTEAFF.

There are a few counts of this clonotype. Given a much more abundant clone one base away, this may be a read error. The rearrangement uses TRBV19 and TRBJ2-1; D might be TRBD2 (5 bases). The CDR3 runs 13 residues. Trimming took 3 bases from V and 8 from J, leaving 11 bases between them. Germline CDR1 and CDR2: LNHDA and SQIVND (reference sequence). In DNA, the CDR3 is TGTGCCAGTAGTATTACGGAGGACGATGAGCAGTTCTTC. This encodes CASSITEDDEQFF.

By share, this clonotype ranks as large. This chain uses TRBV2 with TRBJ1-2; D perhaps matches TRBD1 (6 bases). V was trimmed by 4 bases and J by 6 bases, leaving 9 bases between them. CDR1 and CDR2 from the germline V gene are SNHLY and FYNNEI. CDR3 length: 12 residues. The chain's CDR3 is CASSAAGDGYTF. CDR3 nucleotide sequence: TGTGCCAGCAGTGCCGCAGGGGATGGCTACACCTTC.

This clonotype counts as large. No conserved phenylalanine or tryptophan is present at the end of the CDR3, so a read error is the likely explanation. The chain recombines TRBV7-2 with TRBJ1-2; D gene ambiguous. CDR3 length equals 14 residues. The germline gives CDR1 SGHTA, CDR2 FQGNSA. Trimming left V 1 base short and J 5 bases short, with 11 bases between. The DNA of the CDR3 is TGTGCCAGCAGCTTAGGGTTTACGGTGTATGGCTACACCTAC. Encoded protein: CASSLGFTVYGYTY.

As regards this clonotype: No conserved phenylalanine or tryptophan ends this CDR3, so it is likely a read error. The chain is built from TRBV4-2 and TRBJ2-2, with 8 bases that match TRBD1. Looked up from germline, CDR1 is LGHNA and CDR2 is YNFKEQ. V shed 0 bases, J shed 4 bases, and the junction held 4 bases outside the gene matches. CDR3 length equals 16 residues. CDR3 sequence reads: CASSQETGEITGELFL. In DNA, the CDR3 is TGTGCCAGCAGCCAAGAGACAGGGGAAATCACCGGGGAGCTGTTTCTT.